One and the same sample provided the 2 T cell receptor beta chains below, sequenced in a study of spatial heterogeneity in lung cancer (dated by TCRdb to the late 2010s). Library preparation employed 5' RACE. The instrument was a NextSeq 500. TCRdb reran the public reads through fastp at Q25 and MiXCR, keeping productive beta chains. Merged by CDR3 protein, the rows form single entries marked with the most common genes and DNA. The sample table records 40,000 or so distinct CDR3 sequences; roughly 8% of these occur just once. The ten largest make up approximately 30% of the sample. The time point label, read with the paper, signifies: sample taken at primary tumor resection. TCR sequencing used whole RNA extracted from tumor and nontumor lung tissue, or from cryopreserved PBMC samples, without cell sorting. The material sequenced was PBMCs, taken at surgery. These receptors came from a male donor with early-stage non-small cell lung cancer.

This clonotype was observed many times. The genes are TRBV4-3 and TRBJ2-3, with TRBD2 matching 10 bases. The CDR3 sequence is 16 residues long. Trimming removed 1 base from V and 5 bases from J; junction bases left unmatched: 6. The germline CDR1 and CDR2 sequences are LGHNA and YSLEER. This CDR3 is CASSQVASGSLDTQYF. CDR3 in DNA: TGCGCCAGCAGCCAAGTTGCTAGCGGGAGCTTAGATACGCAGTATTTT.

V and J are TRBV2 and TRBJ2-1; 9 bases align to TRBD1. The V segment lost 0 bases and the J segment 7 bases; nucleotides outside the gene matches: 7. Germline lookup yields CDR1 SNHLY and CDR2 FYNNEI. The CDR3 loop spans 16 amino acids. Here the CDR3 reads CASSEAGGTGRNEQFF. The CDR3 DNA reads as TGTGCCAGCAGTGAAGCGGGCGGGACAGGGAGGAATGAGCAGTTCTTC.